This entry concerns a single T cell receptor beta chain. Its recognized antigen is unknown. The record has no base qualities; no much larger clone is one base away. From the cysteine up to the phenylalanine, the CDR3 has a length of 15 residues. The read is trimmed to its CDR3 DNA, 45 bases read in frame from base 1. Ends trimmed: V by 4 bases, J by 4 bases; bases unmatched to a gene: 6. CDR1 and CDR2 are read off the germline V gene as SGDLS and YYNGEE. Library prep was done by the immunoSEQ multiplex PCR assay. For most patients, high-throughput TCR-beta CDR3 sequencing of genomic DNA was performed by Adaptive Biotechnologies. Per the authors' processing: Adaptive's ImmunoSEQ software was the source of the TCR sequencing data for 15 to 20 patients, while a few other patients were processed with MiXCR and VDJtools. Because the origin of CDR3 nucleotide sequences shared between donor and recipient could not be assigned, those sequences were removed. To count as alloreactive, a clone needed at least 2-fold expansion over unstimulated cells and a minimum CFSE-low frequency of 0.002% (template counts) or 0.001% (read counts). Mappable clones were those detected in sequenced pre-transplant spleen, lymph node, or MLR CFSE-low populations of the donor or recipient. Cumulative frequency of alloreactive clones was calculated as a percentage of all sequences weighted by copy number. This is the immuneACCESS table as TCRdb keeps it, with only in-frame sequences that have V and J called. A part of the clones is gone; compared with another copy, unresolved V genes explain less than half, and the rest is unexplained. For V, J and clone size, that table is used; D and trimming come from the DNA. Across this sample there are approximately 100,000 clones, with 86% seen only once. Over 1.1% of the sample is held by the ten biggest clonotypes.

The data stem from a study of graft-versus-host responses after intestinal transplantation (dated by TCRdb to about 2021). General notes on the study: The transplants that recipients received were multivisceral, liver-intestinal, or isolated intestinal. Every recipient was given anti-thymocyte globulin induction, then maintenance tacrolimus and steroids for approximately 3 years. Graft-versus-host and host-versus-graft alloreactive T cell clones were tracked in the graft, circulation and bone marrow after intestinal transplantation using bulk TCR-beta CDR3 sequencing. Donor T cell macrochimerism was defined as a peak of at least 4% donor T cells among recipient peripheral blood mononuclear cells. Rather than going through the commercial service, samples from a few later patients were sequenced in-house on an Illumina MiSeq and processed with MiXCR. The cohort enrolled 20 to 25 intestinal transplant recipients, one of whom was a retransplant, and a few patients without pretransplant specimens were excluded. To identify alloreactive clones, pre-transplant mixed lymphocyte reaction products were sequenced and compared with unstimulated pre-transplant donor and recipient T cells.

In the first month after transplant, blood samples were collected up to 4 times, and after that at least monthly when available. Here is what the overall study found, with its caveats: High GvH to HvG T cell clonal ratios were observed in the allografts of patients with donor T cell macrochimerism. Early after transplant, peak levels of circulating GvH clones were found to be associated with declines in HvG clones. GvH clones were detected in recipient bone marrow, and some of these GvH clones were observed earlier in ileal mucosa or blood, consistent with an intestinal mucosal origin. The conclusions were limited by the relatively low number and heterogeneity of the intestinal transplant patients.

The sample here was PBMCs, taken 255 days after intestinal transplant. The sequence is built from TRBV9 and TRBJ2-5; 11 bases in between match TRBD1. This receptor was taken from a human patient who received an intestinal transplant, so some T cells may come from the graft donor. The DNA sequence follows: TGTGCCAGCAGCCTGGACAGGGGGCCCCTAGAGACCCAGTACTTC. It codes for CASSLDRGPLETQYF.